This is a list of T cell receptor beta chains from one sample in a study of blood T cell repertoires in COVID-19. This table comes from immunoSEQ multiplex PCR, and its TCRdb copy is limited to in-frame clones, with some not included. This sample has more than 85,000 clones; around 84% occur once, and the top ten carry around 16%. Sequencing was done on a sample of peripheral blood. The source of these receptors is a woman in her sixties or seventies with acute or convalescent COVID-19. Each CDR3 is given with its conserved first and last residue. D genes are given only for firm matches. The size of a clone is reported for some rows only, either as once, few or many, or as a class for expanded clones.

>.|TRBD2|TRBJ2-5|TRBV6-5
CASSLTSGGADF
TGTGCCAGCAGCCTGACTAGCGGGGGGGCCGACTTC
>.|.|TRBJ1-2|TRBV4-1
CASSPPRTVYYGYTF
TGCGCCAGCAGCCCCCCTCGGACAGTCTACTATGGCTACACCTTC
>.|.|TRBJ2-5|TRBV9
CASSVSQGQETQYF
TGTGCCAGCAGCGTTTCCCAGGGGCAAGAGACCCAGTACTTC
>once|.|TRBJ2-7|TRBV20-1
CSASRAGYEQYF
TGCAGTGCTAGTCGGGCAGGGTACGAGCAGTACTTC
>.|TRBD1|TRBJ2-5|TRBV11-3
CASSLGIGDRGRETQYF
TGTGCCAGCAGCCTGGGTATTGGCGACAGGGGAAGAGAGACCCAGTACTTC
>few|TRBD2|TRBJ2-1|TRBV3-1/TRBV3-2
CASSHSSGGVLYNEQFF
TGTGCCAGCAGTCATTCTAGCGGGGGGGTTCTCTACAATGAGCAGTTCTTC
>many|.|TRBJ2-2|TRBV20-1
CSASLTQTGELFF
TGCAGTGCTAGTCTTACCCAGACCGGGGAGCTGTTTTTT
>once|TRBD1|TRBJ1-5|TRBV30
CAWSGGGGQPQHF
TGTGCCTGGAGTGGAGGGGGCGGGCAGCCCCAGCATTTT
>few|.|TRBJ2-7|TRBV2
CASSTEGYEQYF
TGTGCCAGCAGTACCGAGGGCTACGAGCAGTACTTC
>.|TRBD1|TRBJ1-5|TRBV2
CASSTGGNQPQHF
TGTGCCAGCAGTACAGGGGGCAATCAGCCCCAGCATTTT
>.|.|TRBJ2-6|TRBV10-1
CASSDAGTGANVLTF
TGCGCCAGCAGTGACGCAGGTACTGGGGCCAACGTCCTGACTTTC
>.|.|TRBJ1-4|TRBV18
CASSPPGTSEKLFF
TGTGCCAGCTCACCACCGGGGACATCCGAAAAACTGTTTTTT
>.|.|TRBJ1-5|TRBV6-6
CASSLLRGYEPQHF
TGTGCCAGCAGTTTGCTGCGGGGATATGAGCCCCAGCATTTT
>.|TRBD1|TRBJ1-2|TRBV9
CASSGRDRGGYTF
TGTGCCAGCAGCGGCCGGGACAGGGGTGGCTACACCTTC
>.|TRBD2|TRBJ2-7|TRBV6-5
CASSSSLAGSYEQYF
TGTGCCAGCAGTTCCTCTCTAGCGGGGTCCTACGAGCAGTACTTC
>.|TRBD1|TRBJ1-3|TRBV5-1
CASSVEGAGNTIYF
TGCGCCAGCAGCGTGGAGGGGGCGGGAAACACCATATATTTT
>few|.|TRBJ1-5|TRBV7-9
CASSLTGGNQPQHF
TGTGCCAGCAGCTTAACGGGGGGCAATCAGCCCCAGCATTTT
>.|.|TRBJ1-5|TRBV6-6
CASGPGSQPQHF
TGTGCCAGCGGACCGGGGAGTCAGCCCCAGCATTTT
>.|.|TRBJ1-1|TRBV18
CASSTDRNTEAFF
TGTGCCAGCTCAACCGACAGGAACACTGAAGCTTTCTTT
>few|.|TRBJ1-1|TRBV7-6
CASSPGGQGVNTEAFF
TGTGCCAGCAGCCCCGGGGGGCAGGGTGTGAACACTGAAGCTTTCTTT
>.|.|TRBJ1-2|TRBV28
CASSLLTGTYGYTF
TGTGCCAGCAGTTTATTGACGGGTACCTATGGCTACACCTTC
>many|.|TRBJ1-6|TRBV30
CAADRGMDSPLHF
TGTGCCGCGGATAGGGGGATGGATTCACCCCTCCACTTT
>.|TRBD1|TRBJ2-1|TRBV14
CASSHLGQGARLEQFF
TGTGCCAGCAGCCACCTGGGACAGGGGGCGCGTCTTGAGCAGTTCTTC
>.|TRBD1|TRBJ1-4|TRBV11-2
CASSDDRDSEKLFF
TGTGCCAGCAGCGACGACAGGGACAGTGAAAAACTGTTTTTT
>.|TRBD1|TRBJ2-7|TRBV28
CASSFVSNNRGTYEQYF
TGTGCCAGCAGTTTCGTTTCAAATAACAGGGGGACCTACGAGCAGTACTTC
>once|TRBD1|TRBJ2-5|TRBV7-6
CASSVTGGAETQYF
TGTGCCAGCAGCGTGACAGGGGGCGCGGAGACCCAGTACTTC
>once|.|TRBJ1-1|TRBV7-9
CASRRDRNTEAFF
TGTGCCAGCAGGCGGGACCGCAACACTGAAGCTTTCTTT
>once|.|TRBJ1-2|TRBV6-6
CASRLTGTNYGYTF
TGTGCCAGCAGATTGACCGGGACTAACTATGGCTACACCTTC
>.|.|TRBJ2-7|TRBV12-3/TRBV12-4
CASSGVSYEQYF
TGTGCCAGCTCCGGGGTCTCCTACGAGCAGTACTTC
>.|.|TRBJ2-2|TRBV6-1
CASSDLDTLTGELFF
TGTGCCAGCAGTGACCTGGACACCCTCACCGGGGAGCTGTTTTTT
>.|TRBD2|TRBJ2-1|TRBV10-2
CASGEGSFSYNEQFF
TGCGCCAGCGGGGAGGGATCATTCTCCTACAATGAGCAGTTCTTC
>once|TRBD1|TRBJ1-2|TRBV7-3
CASSPRQGNGYTF
TGTGCCAGCAGCCCCCGACAGGGTAATGGCTACACCTTC
>.|TRBD2|TRBJ2-1|TRBV5-6
CASSLSGGPNNEQFF
TGTGCCAGCAGCTTGAGCGGGGGCCCTAACAATGAGCAGTTCTTC
>.|.|TRBJ2-7|TRBV9
CASSVSTSGEQYF
TGTGCCAGCAGCGTCTCGACTAGTGGCGAGCAGTACTTC
>.|TRBD1|TRBJ1-2|TRBV5-5
CASSTSTGDYGYTF
TGTGCCAGCAGCACTTCTACAGGGGACTATGGCTACACCTTC
>medium-sized|.|TRBJ2-3|TRBV5-6
CASSAIAPVSSTDTQYF
TGTGCCAGCAGCGCTATAGCCCCAGTTAGCTCCACAGATACGCAGTATTTT
>.|.|TRBJ1-2|TRBV12-5
CASGLVRRANYGYTF
TGTGCTAGTGGTTTGGTACGCAGGGCTAACTATGGCTACACCTTC
>.|TRBD2|TRBJ2-5|TRBV6-5
CASSKGRGGQETQYF
TGTGCCAGCTCTAAAGGGCGGGGGGGCCAAGAGACCCAGTACTTC
>few|.|TRBJ2-5|TRBV2
CASSVGGELGETQYF
TGTGCCAGCAGTGTTGGCGGGGAGTTGGGGGAGACCCAGTACTTC
>.|.|TRBJ2-7|TRBV29-1
CSAVQGIENEQYF
TGCAGCGCCGTACAGGGAATAGAAAACGAGCAGTACTTC
>.|.|TRBJ1-6|TRBV5-1
CASSLGAQQGNSPLHF
TGCGCCAGCAGCTTGGGGGCACAGCAAGGCAATTCACCCCTCCACTTT
>.|TRBD1|TRBJ2-7|TRBV15
CATSRDFSGQAYEQYF
TGTGCCACCAGCAGAGATTTTAGTGGACAGGCGTACGAGCAGTACTTC
>.|.|TRBJ2-3|TRBV4-1
CASSPGINTDTQYF
TGCGCCAGCAGCCCAGGGATTAACACAGATACGCAGTATTTT
>.|.|TRBJ2-5|TRBV7-9
CASSFQGEVGKTQYF
TGTGCCAGCAGCTTCCAGGGGGAGGTGGGAAAGACCCAGTACTTC